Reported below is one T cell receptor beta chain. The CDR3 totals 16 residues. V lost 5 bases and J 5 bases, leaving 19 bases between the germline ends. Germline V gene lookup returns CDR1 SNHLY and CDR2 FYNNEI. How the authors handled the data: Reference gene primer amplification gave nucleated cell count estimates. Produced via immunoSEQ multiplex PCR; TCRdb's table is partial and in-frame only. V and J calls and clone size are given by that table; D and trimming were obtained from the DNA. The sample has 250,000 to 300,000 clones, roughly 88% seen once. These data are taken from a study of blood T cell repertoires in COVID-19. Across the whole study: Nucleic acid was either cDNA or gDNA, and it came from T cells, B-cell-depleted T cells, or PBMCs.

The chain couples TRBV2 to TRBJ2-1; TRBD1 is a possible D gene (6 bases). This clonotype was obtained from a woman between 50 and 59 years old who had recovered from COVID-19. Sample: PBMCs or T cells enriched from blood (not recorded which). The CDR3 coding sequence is TGTGCCAGCAGTCCGCAGGGGACCCTGCCCCACAATGAGCAGTTCTTC. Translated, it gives CASSPQGTLPHNEQFF.